Presented here are 20 T cell receptor beta chains from one specimen sequenced in a study of cytomegalovirus exposure and HLA in healthy donors. The PCR was carried out with 60 Vbeta primers and 13 Jbeta primers. Profiling relied on immunoSEQ multiplex PCR, and the TCRdb table lists in-frame clones only, not all of them. The table includes 170,000 or so clones, more than 80% detected once. Sequencing was carried out using PBMCs. The receptors originated from a man aged 18 to 30 in good health and CMV-seronegative.

The chain uses TRBV5-1 and TRBJ2-1, with a possible D match to TRBD2 (6 bases). This CDR3 spans 15 amino acids. Trimming took off 1 base at V and 3 bases at J, with 11 bases between the two ends. Germline V gene sequence: CDR1 SGHRS, CDR2 YFSETQ. CDR3 nucleotides: TGCGCCAGCAGCTTGACAGGAGGGAACTACAATGAGCAGTTCTTC. Residues: CASSLTGGNYNEQFF.

The CDR3 DNA reads TGTGCCAGCAGCTTAGGGCCAGTTAACGAGCAGTACTTC. It translates to CASSLGPVNEQYF. This chain joins TRBV7-8 and TRBJ2-7; D is unclear. The germline CDR1 and CDR2 sequences are SGHVS and FQNEAQ. Deletions cut 1 base from V and 5 bases from J, with 9 bases between. This CDR3 is 13 amino acids long. Full variable domain (remainder filled in from reference TRBV7-8 and TRBJ2-7): GAGVSQSPRYKVAKRGQDVALRCDPISGHVSLFWYQQALGQGPEFLTYFQNEAQLDKSGLPSDRFFAERPEGSVSTLKIQRTQQEDSAVYLCASSLGPVNEQYFGPGTRLTVT.

V is TRBV14 and J is TRBJ1-2; D is uncertain. Trimming took off 1 base at V and 4 bases at J, with 7 bases between the two ends. The CDR3 is 13 amino acids. Germline assignment: CDR1 SGHDN and CDR2 FVKESK. The CDR3 sequence is CASSQANLYGYTF. CDR3 DNA sequence: TGTGCCAGCAGCCAAGCTAACCTCTATGGCTACACCTTC.

The CDR3 protein is CASSPPGQEETQYF. Written as DNA, the CDR3 is TGTGCCAGCAGCCCGCCCGGACAGGAAGAGACCCAGTACTTC. The chain combines TRBV11-2 with TRBJ2-5; 7 bases are a match to TRBD1. In germline, CDR1 is SGHAT, CDR2 FQNNGV. The CDR3 has 14 amino acids. V was pared by 5 bases and J by 3 bases, with 6 bases of the junction left unmatched.

V gene TRBV7-3 combines with J gene TRBJ2-1; 7 bases match TRBD1. This CDR3 is built from 15 residues. Germline CDR1 reads SGHTA; CDR2 reads FQGTGA. With V trimmed by 5 bases and J by 9 bases, 13 bases remained unmatched. CDR3 sequence reads: CASSQGEGASSEQFF. In DNA form, the CDR3 reads TGTGCCAGCAGCCAAGGAGAGGGGGCTTCGAGTGAGCAGTTCTTC.

DNA for the CDR3: TGCGCCAGCAGCTTTCTAAATCAACAGGACAAGCAGTTCTTC. Protein sequence: CASSFLNQQDKQFF. The V and J genes are TRBV5-1 and TRBJ2-1, with D perhaps TRBD1 (5 bases). The germline CDR1 and CDR2 sequences are SGHRS and YFSETQ. Trimming shortened V by 2 bases and J by 11 bases, and 17 bases separated the two germline ends. The CDR3 contains 14 residues.

The CDR3 sequence is CSVGKDSYGYTF. In DNA form, the CDR3 reads TGCAGCGTTGGAAAGGACAGCTATGGCTACACCTTC. The chain employs TRBV29-1 and TRBJ1-2, with TRBD1 as a possible D gene (6 bases). The V end lost 4 bases, the J end lost 4 bases, and 10 bases lay between the germline ends. The CDR3 loop spans 12 amino acids. Germline lookup yields CDR1 SQVTM and CDR2 ANQGSEA. The full variable domain, in which reference TRBV29-1 and TRBJ1-2 provide the parts outside the CDR3, is SAVISQKPSRDICQRGTSLTIQCQVDSQVTMMFWYRQQPGQSLTLIATANQGSEATYESGFVIDKFPISRPNLTFSTLTVSNMSPEDSSIYLCSVGKDSYGYTFGSGTRLTVV.

The gene calls are TRBV7-2 and TRBJ1-5; 7 nucleotides match TRBD1. V trimming: 5 bases; J trimming: 4 bases; junction bases outside the gene matches: 5. This CDR3 is built from 14 residues. Germline values: CDR1 SGHTA, CDR2 FQGNSA. Here the CDR3 DNA reads TGTGCCAGCAGCCGGGACAGAAGTAATCAGCCCCAGCATTTT. The encoded protein is CASSRDRSNQPQHF.

V usage is TRBV4-1 and J usage is TRBJ2-1, with TRBD2 matching over 7 bases. The CDR3 covers 15 residues. After removal of 1 base from V and 6 bases from J, the junction contained 6 bases not matched to a gene. Per the germline V gene, CDR1 is MGHRA and CDR2 is YSYEKL. CDR3 nucleotides: TGCGCCAGCAGCCAAGCTGGACTAGAGGGCAATGAGCAGTTCTTC. Protein: CASSQAGLEGNEQFF.

The V call is TRBV4-3, the J call TRBJ2-2; 7 positions match TRBD2. CDR1 and CDR2 (germline): LGHNA, YSLEER. The J segment lost 2 bases and the V segment lost 1 base, leaving 7 bases of the junction unmatched. The CDR3 length is 17 residues. CDR3 nucleotides: TGCGCCAGCAGCCAAGTGGGGAGCGGGGTTAACACCGGGGAGCTGTTTTTT. Its protein is CASSQVGSGVNTGELFF.

The CDR3 DNA reads TGCGCCAGCAGTCGGCCGGGACAGGGGTTCGATGAGCAGTTCTTC. Translation: CASSRPGQGFDEQFF. The J gene is TRBJ2-1, the V gene TRBV5-1, with 10 bases that match TRBD1. This CDR3 has 15 amino acids. V was clipped by 5 bases and J by 8 bases; unmatched bases: 10. CDR1 is SGHRS, CDR2 YFSETQ, per germline.

The chain has TRBV9 and TRBJ2-2; D might be TRBD1 (5 bases). Germline CDR1 SGDLS, CDR2 YYNGEE. This CDR3 has 15 residues. The V and J ends lost 0 bases and 3 bases respectively, with 9 bases between them. CDR3 nucleotide sequence: TGTGCCAGCAGCGTAGCTACGACAGACACCGGGGAGCTGTTTTTT. It specifies CASSVATTDTGELFF.

The chain links TRBV15 to TRBJ2-3, with D possibly TRBD2 on 5 matching bases. The CDR3 is 14 residues long. V lost 5 bases to trimming and J lost 4 bases, with 13 bases between them. The germline gives CDR1 LNHNV, CDR2 YYDKDF (reference sequence). CDR3 nucleotides: TGTGCCACCAGCGAGCGCTCAGCGGCAGATACGCAGTATTTT. This translates into CATSERSAADTQYF.

The rearrangement joins TRBV4-1 to TRBJ1-4; the match to TRBD1 covers 7 bases. Losses at the gene ends were 0 bases for V and 8 bases for J; bases not matched to a gene: 6. The CDR3 spans 15 residues. Germline V lookup: CDR1 MGHRA, CDR2 YSYEKL. CDR3 loop: CASSQDEGAREKLFF. CDR3 nucleotide sequence: TGCGCCAGCAGCCAAGATGAGGGGGCGAGAGAAAAACTGTTTTTT.

J is TRBJ2-5 and V is TRBV30, with 7 bases identical to TRBD2. CDR1 is GTSNPN and CDR2 is SVGIG in the germline V gene (reference sequence). The J segment lost 5 bases and the V segment lost 2 bases, leaving 14 bases of the junction unmatched. This CDR3 comprises 16 residues. DNA of the CDR3: TGTGCCTGGAGTCTATCCGCGGGAGCGTGGCTGGAGACCCAGTACTTC. It encodes CAWSLSAGAWLETQYF.

The CDR3 sequence: CASSQEVSAGDTQYF. The CDR3 nucleotides are TGTGCCAGCAGCCAAGAGGTGTCAGCGGGAGATACGCAGTATTTT. The J gene is TRBJ2-3, the V gene TRBV14; TRBD2 might be the D (6 bases). V lost 0 bases and J lost 5, with 12 bases in between. This CDR3 contains 15 residues. CDR1 and CDR2 (germline): SGHDN, FVKESK.

V gene TRBV5-8 combines with J gene TRBJ1-6; D may be TRBD1 (5 bases). The CDR3 contains 16 residues. Germline V gene lookup returns CDR1 SGHTS and CDR2 YDEGEE. V was clipped by 5 bases and J by 0 bases, with 12 bases between them. The CDR3 nucleotides read TGTGCCAGCAGTAGGTGGGGCAACTCCTATAATTCACCCCTCCACTTT. Protein product: CASSRWGNSYNSPLHF.

This chain uses TRBV6-6 with TRBJ2-7; D may be TRBD2 (5 bases). Trimming took 6 bases from V and 0 from J, leaving 12 bases between them. The V gene's germline CDR1 is MNHNY and CDR2 SVGAGI (reference sequence). This CDR3 has 14 amino acids. The DNA of the CDR3 is TGTGCCAGCAGGGAATTGGGGAGCTCCTACGAGCAGTACTTC. As protein: CASRELGSSYEQYF.

This clone was found a few times. The genes are TRBV6-4 and TRBJ2-1; possibly TRBD2 for D (5 bases). There are 14 residues in the CDR3. V was cut by 4 bases and J by 8 bases, with 15 bases left in between. CDR1 MRHNA and CDR2 SNTAGT come from the germline V gene. The CDR3 here is CASSGTTSSDEQFF. In DNA form, the CDR3 reads TGTGCCAGCAGTGGAACAACTAGTAGCGATGAGCAGTTCTTC.

As regards this clone: This specimen includes other DNA sequences encoding the same CDR3. The CDR3 loop is CASSPEYEQYF. The CDR3 nucleotides read TGTGCCAGCTCACCCGAGTACGAGCAGTACTTC. The chain has TRBV18 and TRBJ2-7; D is uncertain. Looked up from germline, CDR1 is KGHSH and CDR2 is LQKENI. The length of the CDR3 is 11 residues. Trimming removed 3 bases at V and 4 bases at J, with 4 bases between.